This T cell receptor (beta chain) was obtained from a study of Ad26.COV2.S vaccination and SARS-CoV-2 variants. Study at large: The COV1001 Ad26.COV2.S trial arm included the donor.

With regard to this clone: The target antigen is unknown.

Using immunoSEQ multiplex PCR, the repertoire was profiled, and TCRdb retains in-frame clones only, with some absent. In the table there are roughly 350,000 clones, around 87% of which are singletons. Overall study results and limits: Spike-specific CD8+ and CD4+ T cell responses reportedly showed substantial breadth after vaccination. The study found similar non-spike TCR breadth in vaccine and placebo recipients.

The treatment: roughly 20 received Ad26.COV2.S at low or high dose, single or two shots; about 5 received placebo; per-sample allocation not given. Sample collection was performed on day 63 after the first vaccine or placebo injection. Wuhan-strain spike was delivered by a replication-incompetent Ad26 vector. Germline-derived CDR1 and CDR2 are SGHAT and FQNNGV. The CDR3 loop spans 14 amino acids. Trimming took off 5 bases at V and 1 base at J, with 10 bases between the two ends. The V and J genes are TRBV11-2 and TRBJ2-3, with a tentative D call TRBD1 (6 bases). Sequencing used peripheral blood, obtained in a trial of Ad26.COV2.S vaccine versus placebo. The sequence was obtained from a person aged 18 to 65 who received the Ad26.COV2.S COVID-19 vaccine or a placebo. CDR3 sequence: CASSQQGGTDTQYF. CDR3 nucleotides: TGTGCCAGCAGCCAACAGGGCGGCACAGATACGCAGTATTTT. The full variable domain, with the rest looked up from reference TRBV11-2 and TRBJ2-3, is EAGVAQSPRYKIIEKRQSVAFWCNPISGHATLYWYQQILGQGPKLLIQFQNNGVVDDSQLPKDRFSAERLKGVDSTLKIQPAKLEDSAVYLCASSQQGGTDTQYFGPGTRLTVL.